This T cell receptor beta chain was sequenced during a study of beta chain features in type 1 diabetes. Study results and limitations: For cells with high TCR expression, cDNA sequencing could yield over-representation. Type 1 diabetes patients had TCRB CDR3s that were shorter (moderately but significantly so) in all four CD4+ subsets.

The germline V gene encodes CDR1 MGHRA and CDR2 YSYEKL. This CDR3 contains 17 residues. The germline V and J ends were trimmed by 2 bases and 1 base, with 15 bases remaining between them. Reverse transcription of all isolated RNA meant that expressed TCRB transcripts were sequenced. Approximately 3.5 million reads, on average, came from each naive, central memory and regulatory T cell sample. TCRdb keeps only in-frame clones here, not all; method: immunoSEQ multiplex PCR. The sample consists of 500,000 to 850,000 clones, more than 13% of them appearing once. In the case of this clone: Antigen unknown.

The source is a man aged 18 to 29 with type 1 diabetes. This rearrangement joins TRBV4-1 to TRBJ2-1; weak D call: TRBD2 (6 bases). The sample taken for sequencing was naive CD4+ T cells from blood. The CDR3 loop is CASSQRGPGVSYNEQFF. The CDR3 DNA reads as TGCGCCAGCAGCCAAAGGGGCCCGGGAGTTTCCTACAATGAGCAGTTCTTC.